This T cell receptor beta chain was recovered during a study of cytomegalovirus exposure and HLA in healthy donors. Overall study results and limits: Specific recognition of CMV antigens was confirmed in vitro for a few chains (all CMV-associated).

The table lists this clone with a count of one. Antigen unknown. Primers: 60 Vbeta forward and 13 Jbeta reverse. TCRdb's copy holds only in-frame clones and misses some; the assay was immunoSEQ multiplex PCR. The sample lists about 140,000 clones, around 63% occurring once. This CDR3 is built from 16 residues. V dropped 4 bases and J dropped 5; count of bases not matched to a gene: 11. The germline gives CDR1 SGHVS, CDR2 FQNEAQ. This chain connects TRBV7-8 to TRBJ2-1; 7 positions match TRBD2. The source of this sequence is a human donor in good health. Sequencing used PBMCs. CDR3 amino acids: CASSWDGAGADNEQFF. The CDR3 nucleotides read TGTGCCAGCAGCTGGGACGGGGCGGGAGCTGACAATGAGCAGTTCTTC.